What follows are 6 T cell receptor beta chains derived from one specimen sequenced in a study of T cells in Graves' hyperthyroidism and ophthalmopathy. TCR beta CDR3 regions were amplified from RNA. The TCR CDR3 first-round RT-PCR relied on the HTBI primer set. TCRdb passed the multiplex PCR reads through MiXCR, listing each CDR3 protein once. The data hold hundreds of thousands of distinct CDR3 sequences, with about 18% observed a single time. What was sequenced was blood. These receptors were collected from a young woman with Graves' hyperthyroidism.

This clonotype showed up many times. The V call is TRBV25-1, the J call TRBJ2-2, with TRBD2 as a possible D gene (6 bases). Trimming left V 7 bases short and J 5 bases short, with 17 bases between. CDR3 length equals 15 residues. Germline CDR1 and CDR2: MGHDK and SYGVNS. CDR3 region: CASKEGGPGTGELFF. The CDR3 DNA reads TGTGCCAGCAAGGAGGGTGGGCCCGGGACCGGGGAGCTGTTTTTT.

This clonotype was seen at least ten times. V and J are TRBV15 and TRBJ2-7; D call uncertain. CDR1 is LNHNV, CDR2 YYDKDF, per germline (reference sequence). CDR3 size: 15 residues. V lost 5 bases and J 0 bases, leaving 14 bases between the germline ends. The CDR3 coding sequence is TGTGCCACCAGCGAAGAGGTCTTTTACTCCTACGAGCAGTACTTC. This sequence encodes CATSEEVFYSYEQYF.

This clonotype has ten or more counts. The V gene is TRBV5-1, the J gene TRBJ1-2, with D unresolved. Germline CDR1 reads SGHRS; CDR2 reads YFSETQ. The CDR3 contains 14 residues. Trimming removed 0 bases from V and 8 bases from J, with 14 bases in between. Written as DNA, the CDR3 is TGCGCCAGCAGCTTGGTGGCAGGCCATGAAGGCTACACCTTC. Encoded protein: CASSLVAGHEGYTF. The full variable domain, rest sourced from reference TRBV5-1 and TRBJ1-2, is KAGVTQTPRYLIKTRGQQVTLSCSPISGHRSVSWYQQTPGQGLQFLFEYFSETQRNKGNFPGRFSGRQFSNSRSEMNVSTLELGDSALYLCASSLVAGHEGYTFGSGTRLTVV.

In this sample, this clonotype turned up many times. This chain connects TRBV6-5 to TRBJ2-7; TRBD2 matches at 9 bases. Germline lookup yields CDR1 MNHEY and CDR2 SVGAGI. The CDR3 is made up of 17 amino acids. The V segment lost 2 bases and the J segment 0 bases; nucleotides outside the gene matches: 8. The CDR3 DNA sequence: TGTGCCAGCAGTTACCGTCGACTAGCGGTTAGCTCCTACGAGCAGTACTTC. It translates to CASSYRRLAVSSYEQYF.

This chain joins TRBV12-3 or TRBV12-4 and TRBJ1-1; TRBD1 is a possible D gene (5 bases). The CDR3 covers 14 residues. V dropped 3 bases and J dropped 4 bases, with 12 bases sitting between them. CDR3 region: CASSFVEGTTEAFF. Written as DNA, the CDR3 is TGTGCCAGCAGTTTCGTGGAGGGGACCACTGAAGCTTTCTTT.

This clonotype was recorded many times. Written as DNA, the CDR3 is TGTGCCAGCAGCCCCGGGACACTGAACTATGGCTACACCTTC. Translating gives CASSPGTLNYGYTF. The chain employs TRBV7-9 and TRBJ1-2, with a tentative D call TRBD1 (6 bases). Trimming pared 5 bases from V and 2 bases from J, leaving 12 bases between. From germline, CDR1 is SEHNR and CDR2 FQNEAQ (reference sequence). CDR3 length: 14 residues.